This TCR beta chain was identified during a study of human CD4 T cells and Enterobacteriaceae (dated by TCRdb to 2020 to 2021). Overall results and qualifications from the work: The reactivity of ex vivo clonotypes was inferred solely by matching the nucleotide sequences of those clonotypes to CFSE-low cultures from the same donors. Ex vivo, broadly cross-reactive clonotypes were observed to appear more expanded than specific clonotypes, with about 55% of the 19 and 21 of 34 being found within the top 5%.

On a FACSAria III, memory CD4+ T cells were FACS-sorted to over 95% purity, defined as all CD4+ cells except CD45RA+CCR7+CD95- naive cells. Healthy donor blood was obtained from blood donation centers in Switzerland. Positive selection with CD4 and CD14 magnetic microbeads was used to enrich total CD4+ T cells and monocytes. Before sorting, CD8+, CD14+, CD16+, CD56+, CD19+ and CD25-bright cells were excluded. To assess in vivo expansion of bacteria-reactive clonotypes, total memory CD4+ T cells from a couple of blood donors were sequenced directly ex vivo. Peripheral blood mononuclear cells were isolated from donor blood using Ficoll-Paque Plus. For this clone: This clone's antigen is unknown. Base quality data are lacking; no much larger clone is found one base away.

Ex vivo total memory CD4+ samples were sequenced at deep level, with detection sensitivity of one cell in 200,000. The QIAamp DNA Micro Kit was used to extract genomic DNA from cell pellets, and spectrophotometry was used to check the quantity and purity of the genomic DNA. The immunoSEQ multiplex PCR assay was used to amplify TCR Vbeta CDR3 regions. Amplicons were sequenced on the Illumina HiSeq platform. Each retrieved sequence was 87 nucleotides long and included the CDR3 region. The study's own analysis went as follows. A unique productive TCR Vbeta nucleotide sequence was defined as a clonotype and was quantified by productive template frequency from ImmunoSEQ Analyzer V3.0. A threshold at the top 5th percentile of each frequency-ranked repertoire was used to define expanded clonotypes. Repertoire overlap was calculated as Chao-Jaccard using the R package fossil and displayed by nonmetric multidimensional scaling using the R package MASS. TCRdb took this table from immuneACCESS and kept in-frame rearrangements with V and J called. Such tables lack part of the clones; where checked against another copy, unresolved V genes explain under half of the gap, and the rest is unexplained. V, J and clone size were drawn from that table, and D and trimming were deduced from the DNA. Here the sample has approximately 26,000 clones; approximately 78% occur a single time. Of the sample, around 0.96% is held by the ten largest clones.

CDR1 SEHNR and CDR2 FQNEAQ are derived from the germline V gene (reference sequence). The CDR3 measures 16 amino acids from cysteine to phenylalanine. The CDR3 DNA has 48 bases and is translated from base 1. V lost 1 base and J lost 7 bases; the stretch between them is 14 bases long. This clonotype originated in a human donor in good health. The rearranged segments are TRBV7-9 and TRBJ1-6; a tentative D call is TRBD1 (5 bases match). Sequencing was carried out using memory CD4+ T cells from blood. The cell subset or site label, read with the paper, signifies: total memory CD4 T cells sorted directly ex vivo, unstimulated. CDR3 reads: CASSLVGQGNNSPLHF. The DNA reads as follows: TGTGCCAGCAGCTTAGTCGGGCAGGGCAACAATTCACCCCTCCACTTT. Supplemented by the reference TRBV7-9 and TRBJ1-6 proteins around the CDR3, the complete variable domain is DTGVSQNPRHKITKRGQNVTFRCDPISEHNRLYWYRQTLGQGPEFLTYFQNEAQLEKSRLLSDRFSAERPKGSFSTLEIQRTEQGDSAMYLCASSLVGQGNNSPLHFGNGTRLTVT.